This T cell receptor (beta chain) appears in the sequencing data of a study of OX40 agonist ivuxolimab in advanced cancers. The study's findings and limits: Certain nonresponding patients likewise had low normalized T-cell clonal expansion.

This clone was seen once. Its antigen is not known. The protocol was immunoSEQ multiplex PCR, while the TCRdb copy is restricted to in-frame clones and leaves out a portion. Among about 70,000 clones listed, 85% to 90% were seen once. The V and J ends lost 3 bases and 2 bases, in that order; junction bases with no gene match: 10. Germline V gene lookup returns CDR1 LNHDA and CDR2 SQIVND (reference sequence). The CDR3 has 18 residues. The rearrangement joins TRBV19 to TRBJ2-1; 10 bases are a match to TRBD1. The specimen was CD4+ or CD8+ T cells sorted from blood, collected in a trial of the OX40 agonist ivuxolimab. This clonotype originated in an adult with an advanced solid tumor such as melanoma, head and neck, liver or kidney cancer. CDR3 residues: CASSMGQGWSRAYNEQFF. CDR3 in DNA: TGTGCCAGTAGTATGGGACAGGGGTGGTCTAGGGCCTACAATGAGCAGTTCTTC. Full variable domain (missing parts from reference TRBV19 and TRBJ2-1): DGGITQSPKYLFRKEGQNVTLSCEQNLNHDAMYWYRQDPGQGLRLIYYSQIVNDFQKGDIAEGYSVSREKKESFPLTVTSAQKNPTAFYLCASSMGQGWSRAYNEQFFGPGTRLTVL.